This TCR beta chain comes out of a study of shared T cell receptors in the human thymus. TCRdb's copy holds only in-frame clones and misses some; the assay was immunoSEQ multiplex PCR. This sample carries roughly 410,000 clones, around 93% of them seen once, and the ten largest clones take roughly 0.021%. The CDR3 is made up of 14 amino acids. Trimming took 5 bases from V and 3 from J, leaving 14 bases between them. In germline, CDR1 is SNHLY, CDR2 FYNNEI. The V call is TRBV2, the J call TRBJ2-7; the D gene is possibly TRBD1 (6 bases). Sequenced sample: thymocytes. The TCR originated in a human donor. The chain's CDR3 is CASSFYSQGYEQYF. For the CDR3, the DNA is TGTGCCAGCAGTTTTTATTCACAGGGCTACGAGCAGTACTTC.